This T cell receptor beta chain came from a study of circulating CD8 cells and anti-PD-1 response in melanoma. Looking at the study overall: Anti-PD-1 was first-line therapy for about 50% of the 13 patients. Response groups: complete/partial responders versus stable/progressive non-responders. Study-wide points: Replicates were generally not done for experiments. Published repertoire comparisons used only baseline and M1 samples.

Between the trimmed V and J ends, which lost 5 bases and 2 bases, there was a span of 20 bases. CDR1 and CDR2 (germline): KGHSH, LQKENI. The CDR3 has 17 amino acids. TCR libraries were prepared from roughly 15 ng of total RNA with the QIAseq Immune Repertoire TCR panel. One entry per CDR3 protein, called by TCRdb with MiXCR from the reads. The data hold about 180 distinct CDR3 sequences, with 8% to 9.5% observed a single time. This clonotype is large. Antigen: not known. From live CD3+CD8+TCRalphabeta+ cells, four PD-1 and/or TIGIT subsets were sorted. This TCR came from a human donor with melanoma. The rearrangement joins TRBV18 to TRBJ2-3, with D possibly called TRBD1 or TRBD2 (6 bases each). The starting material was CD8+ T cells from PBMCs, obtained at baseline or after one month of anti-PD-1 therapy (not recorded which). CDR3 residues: CASSASGTGAYTDTQYF. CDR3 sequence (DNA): TGTGCCAGCTCAGCTTCCGGAACGGGGGCGTACACAGATACGCAGTATTTT.